The T cell receptor (beta chain) described here comes from a study of radiotherapy plus CTLA-4 blockade in lung cancer. Study in general: Objective responses emerged in around a sixth of patients, and around 29% attained disease control.

Patients had chemo-refractory metastatic non-small-cell lung cancer and received focal radiation plus CTLA-4 blockade that used ipilimumab. TCRdb's copy holds only in-frame clones and misses some; the assay was immunoSEQ multiplex PCR. The sample lists about 82,000 clones; roughly 70% were seen once. The V segment lost 3 bases and the J segment 0 bases; nucleotides outside the gene matches: 6. The CDR3 runs to 17 residues. CDR1 and CDR2 from the germline V gene are SGHAT and FQNNGV. This TCR was recovered from a human donor with non-small cell lung cancer that progressed on radiotherapy plus ipilimumab. The specimen comprised peripheral blood, sampled from a patient treated with radiotherapy plus ipilimumab. This rearrangement joins TRBV11-2 to TRBJ2-4, with 9 bases that match TRBD1. The CDR3: CASSLGDRVIAKNIQYF. The CDR3, as DNA: TGTGCCAGCAGCTTGGGGGACAGGGTGATAGCCAAAAACATTCAGTACTTC.